This T cell receptor beta chain was sequenced during a study of blood T cell repertoires in COVID-19. Across the study: The United States, Italy and Spain provided the acute and convalescent COVID-19 samples. From T cells, B-cell-depleted T cells, or PBMCs came the material, which was cDNA or gDNA.

Germline V lookup: CDR1 GTSNPN, CDR2 SVGIG (reference sequence). This CDR3 contains 13 residues. With 0 bases removed from V and 8 bases from J, the gap between germline ends came to 8 bases. Repertoires were generated with immunoSEQ multiplex PCR, while TCRdb's copy carries only in-frame clones and drops some. In the table there are 140,000 to 150,000 clones, roughly 86% of which are singletons. This TCR came from a woman aged 45-59 years with acute or convalescent COVID-19. The chain recombines TRBV30 with TRBJ1-6, with D perhaps matching TRBD1 (6 bases). Sequenced sample: peripheral blood. CDR3 nucleotide sequence: TGTGCCTGGAGTGTACAGGGTGATTCACCCCTCCACTTT. The encoded protein is CAWSVQGDSPLHF.